These 2 T cell receptor beta chains were sequenced from one sample in a study of blood T cell repertoires in COVID-19. Clones were read by immunoSEQ multiplex PCR, and TCRdb kept only the in-frame ones, dropping some. Of approximately 190,000 clones detected, approximately 90% appear once; the ten largest clones hold 20% to 25%. The specimen was peripheral blood. These receptors all come from a man in his sixties with active or convalescent COVID-19.

This clone showed up just once. The chain links TRBV2 to TRBJ2-7, with 7 bases lining up with TRBD1. The CDR3 is 14 amino acids. CDR1 is SNHLY, CDR2 FYNNEI, per germline. V gave up 6 bases and J gave up 2 bases; unmatched junction bases: 7. The chain's CDR3 is CASRRGQGPYEQYF. The CDR3 coding sequence is TGTGCCAGCAGGAGGGGGCAGGGACCCTACGAGCAGTACTTC.

V usage is TRBV7-2 and J usage is TRBJ1-5; TRBD1 matches 8 bases. Germline CDR1 reads SGHTA; CDR2 reads FQGNSA. CDR3 length: 16 amino acids. Unmatched junction bases numbered 9, after V lost 2 bases and J lost 6 bases. CDR3 loop: CASSLQPGGLSQPQHF. The CDR3 coding sequence is TGTGCCAGCAGCTTACAACCAGGGGGCCTCAGTCAGCCCCAGCATTTT.